This T cell receptor beta chain emerged from a study of cytomegalovirus exposure and HLA in healthy donors. Findings and caveats of the study: Most of the TCR beta V segments (in an earlier analysis) were productive either about 87% or about 30% of the time. A later analysis found TCR association rates differed by HLA locus, highest for DRB1 and lowest for HLA-C. The likely explanation for a cluster of highly shared sequence variants was sequencing artifact.

Vbeta (60) and Jbeta (13) primers were used in the PCR. Clones were read by immunoSEQ multiplex PCR, and TCRdb kept only the in-frame ones, dropping some. The profile shows about 160,000 clones, 70% to 85% of them singletons. With respect to this clone: Its target is not known.

CDR1 is MNHEY, CDR2 SVGAGI, per germline. After removal of 6 bases from V and 4 bases from J, the junction contained 6 bases not matched to a gene. This CDR3 spans 14 amino acids. This sequence joins TRBV6-5 and TRBJ1-2, with 9 bases that match TRBD1. This receptor was identified in a man aged 35 to 55 in good health and CMV-seronegative. What was sequenced was PBMCs. CDR3 protein: CASSGTGFGYGYTF. CDR3 DNA: TGTGCCAGCAGCGGGACAGGGTTTGGCTATGGCTACACCTTC.